A single sample gave rise to the 17 T cell receptor beta chains below, sequenced in a study of T-cell memory formation after mild COVID-19. TCRdb passed the 5' RACE reads through MiXCR, listing each CDR3 protein once. The table has approximately 400,000 distinct CDR3 sequences, roughly 26% seen once. Sequencing was carried out using PBMCs or a T cell subset sorted from them (not recorded which). These receptor sequences come from an adult woman who had mild COVID-19 (a few samples of this study predate the infection). Cell type and time point are not known.

This clonotype came up a few times. The rearrangement joins TRBV4-2 to TRBJ2-2; 11 nucleotides agree with TRBD2. This CDR3 comprises 19 residues. Looked up from germline, CDR1 is LGHNA and CDR2 is YNFKEQ. V was clipped by 1 base and J by 4 bases; unmatched bases: 11. The CDR3 here is CASSQAGYTGLAVTGELFF. The DNA for the CDR3 is TGTGCCAGCAGCCAAGCGGGGTATACGGGACTAGCGGTCACCGGGGAGCTGTTTTTT.

The CDR3 DNA follows: TGTGCCAGCAGTGAAAGGGACAGTTCCTACGAGCAGTACTTC. The encoded protein is CASSERDSSYEQYF. This sequence joins TRBV25-1 and TRBJ2-7, with 7 bases fitting TRBD1. The CDR3 covers 14 residues. Germline CDR1 is MGHDK and CDR2 is SYGVNS. V lost 2 bases, J lost 1 base, and 2 bases stayed unmatched.

This chain uses TRBV23-1 with TRBJ2-6; D perhaps matches TRBD1 (6 bases). TRBV23-1 qualifies as an ORF whose function is uncertain. Trimming cost V 8 bases and J 4 bases, with 12 bases left between them. The CDR3 runs to 14 residues. DNA for the CDR3: TGCGCCAGCGCAGGGGCGAGGGGGGCCAACGTCCTGACTTTC. Protein product: CASAGARGANVLTF.

The chain carries TRBV29-1 and TRBJ2-1, with D possibly TRBD1 on 6 matching bases. The V end lost 7 bases, the J end lost 7 bases, and 17 bases lay between the germline ends. CDR3 length equals 13 residues. Germline CDR1 is SQVTM and CDR2 is ANQGSEA. The CDR3 spells CSAIWQGLNEQFF. In DNA, the CDR3 is TGCAGCGCGATATGGCAGGGGCTGAATGAGCAGTTCTTC.

This clonotype was recorded a few times. The genes are TRBV7-9 and TRBJ1-1; D may be TRBD1 (6 bases). Trimming cost V 6 bases and J 4 bases, with 15 bases left between them. From germline, CDR1 is SEHNR and CDR2 FQNEAQ (reference sequence). This CDR3 contains 14 residues. CDR3 nucleotide sequence: TGTGCCAGCAGTCAACAGGGCGCGGGCACTGAAGCTTTCTTT. Translated: CASSQQGAGTEAFF.

This clonotype was detected only a few times. The chain employs TRBV6-6 and TRBJ2-7; D unclear. The ends were cut back, 8 bases at V and 4 bases at J, with 9 bases in the middle. The germline gives CDR1 MNHNY, CDR2 SVGAGI (reference sequence). The CDR3 totals 11 residues. This CDR3 is CASGARYEQYF. As DNA, the CDR3 is TGTGCCAGCGGAGCGCGGTACGAGCAGTACTTC.

This clonotype appeared a few times. The V gene is TRBV15, the J gene TRBJ2-5; D gene uncertain. CDR3 length: 12 residues. Deletions cut 0 bases from V and 5 bases from J, with 4 bases between. Germline values: CDR1 LNHNV, CDR2 YYDKDF (reference sequence). DNA for the CDR3: TGTGCCACCAGCAGAGATATTGAGACCCAGTACTTC. The encoded protein is CATSRDIETQYF.

This clonotype was seen a few times. The V call is TRBV5-1, the J call TRBJ1-1; D uncertain. This CDR3 is built from 13 residues. The V end was cut by 4 bases, the J end by 5 bases, with 12 bases between. The germline V gene has CDR1 SGHRS and CDR2 YFSETQ. CDR3 protein: CASSPTLRTEAFF. DNA of the CDR3: TGCGCCAGCAGCCCGACGCTTCGGACTGAAGCTTTCTTT.

This clonotype was observed many times. This chain joins TRBV7-8 and TRBJ1-1; D not resolved. This CDR3 has 18 residues. V was cut by 5 bases and J by 5 bases, with 27 bases left in between. Per the germline V gene, CDR1 is SGHVS and CDR2 is FQNEAQ. Here the CDR3 reads CASSDHARSTSGRTEAFF. The CDR3 coding sequence is TGTGCCAGCAGCGACCATGCTCGGTCTACATCCGGTCGGACTGAAGCTTTCTTT.

The chain has TRBV10-3 and TRBJ2-3; TRBD2 matches 10 bases. Germline V gene lookup returns CDR1 ENHRY and CDR2 SYGVKD. With V trimmed by 6 bases and J by 3 bases, 9 bases remained unmatched. The length of the CDR3 is 16 residues. In nucleotides, the CDR3 is TGTGCCATCAGCACCCAAGGAGCGGGGGGGACAGATACGCAGTATTTT. Protein: CAISTQGAGGTDTQYF.

This clonotype occurred a few times. CDR3 coding DNA: TGTGCCAGCAGTCCCCTGGAGCTGAACACTGAAGCTTTCTTT. Protein: CASSPLELNTEAFF. The J gene is TRBJ1-1, the V gene TRBV6-5; the D is unclear. V dropped 5 bases and J dropped 0 bases, with 10 bases sitting between them. CDR3 length: 14 amino acids. Germline CDR1 is MNHEY and CDR2 is SVGAGI.

This clonotype has more than one count but fewer than ten. This chain uses TRBV15 with TRBJ1-1; D not resolved. Trimming stripped 0 bases from V and 1 base from J, with 6 bases between. There are 14 residues in the CDR3. Per the germline V gene, CDR1 is LNHNV and CDR2 is YYDKDF (reference sequence). This CDR3 is CATSRDWGNTEAFF. CDR3 bases: TGTGCCACCAGCAGAGATTGGGGGAACACTGAAGCTTTCTTT.

This clonotype turned up a few times. The chain employs TRBV24-1 and TRBJ2-1, with D unresolved. CDR1 is KGHDR and CDR2 is SFDVKD in the germline V gene. Trimming removed 3 bases from V and 7 bases from J, with 12 bases in between. The CDR3 extends over 14 amino acids. The CDR3 nucleotides read TGTGCCACCAGTGATCTTCAGGTCCGTAATGAGCAGTTCTTC. Amino acid sequence: CATSDLQVRNEQFF.

The chain links TRBV5-6 to TRBJ2-6; D unresolved. V lost 0 bases to trimming and J lost 0 bases, with 7 bases between them. Per germline, CDR1 SGHDT and CDR2 YYEEEE. This CDR3 is 16 amino acids long. CDR3 loop: CASSLVLSSGANVLTF. The CDR3 DNA is TGTGCCAGCAGCTTGGTACTGAGCTCTGGGGCCAACGTCCTGACTTTC.

Only a few counts were recorded for this clonotype. CDR3 sequence: CASSPRGRENTEAFF. The CDR3 DNA is TGCGCCAGCAGCCCGAGGGGCAGGGAGAACACTGAAGCTTTCTTT. The rearrangement joins TRBV5-1 to TRBJ1-1, with D possibly being TRBD1 (5 bases). CDR3 length equals 15 residues. The germline V and J ends were trimmed by 4 bases and 1 base, with 14 bases remaining between them. CDR1 SGHRS and CDR2 YFSETQ come from the germline V gene.

This chain uses TRBV7-3 with TRBJ1-2; 9 positions agree with TRBD1. This CDR3 contains 15 residues. Germline trimming cut 5 bases from V and 6 bases from J; bases unmatched to any gene: 10. From germline, CDR1 is SGHTA and CDR2 FQGTGA. The CDR3 sequence is CASSPYDRGSHGYTF. For the CDR3, the DNA is TGTGCCAGCAGCCCCTACGACAGGGGGAGCCATGGCTACACCTTC.

J is TRBJ2-2 and V is TRBV7-9; no firm D call. The CDR3 has 13 residues. Trimming pared 3 bases from V and 3 bases from J, leaving 5 bases between. The germline CDR1 and CDR2 sequences are SEHNR and FQNEAQ (reference sequence). The DNA of the CDR3 is TGTGCCAGCAGCTTTCGTTACACCGGGGAGCTGTTTTTT. This encodes CASSFRYTGELFF.